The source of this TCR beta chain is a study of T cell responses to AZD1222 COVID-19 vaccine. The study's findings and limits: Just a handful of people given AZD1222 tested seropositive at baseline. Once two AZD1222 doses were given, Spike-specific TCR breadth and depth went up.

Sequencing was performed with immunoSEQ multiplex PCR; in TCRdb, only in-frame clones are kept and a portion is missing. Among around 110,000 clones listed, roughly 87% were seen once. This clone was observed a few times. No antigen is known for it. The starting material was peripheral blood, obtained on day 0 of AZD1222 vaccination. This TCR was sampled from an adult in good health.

This CDR3 is CASSFPARAEYHNEQFF. The CDR3 coding sequence is TGTGCCAGCAGCTTCCCCGCTAGGGCGGAATACCACAATGAGCAGTTCTTC. The gene calls are TRBV7-2 and TRBJ2-1; D gene uncertain. V shed 3 bases and J shed 5 bases, with 20 bases lying between them. Germline CDR1 and CDR2: SGHTA and FQGNSA. CDR3 length: 17 amino acids.